These 5 T cell receptor beta chains originate from one sample sequenced in a study of cytomegalovirus exposure and HLA in healthy donors. Profiled with immunoSEQ multiplex PCR; TCRdb holds only in-frame clones, not every one. The table has 150,000 to 200,000 clones, 84% seen once. Input material: PBMCs. The origin of the receptors is a man younger than 35 in good health and CMV-seropositive.

About this clone: Additional DNA sequences in this sample encode the identical CDR3. This chain uses TRBV7-9 with TRBJ1-5; weak D call: TRBD1 (6 bases). From germline, CDR1 is SEHNR and CDR2 FQNEAQ (reference sequence). Trimming took 5 bases from V and 7 from J, leaving 12 bases between them. CDR3 length: 13 residues. The CDR3 here is CASSLGGGQPQHF. In DNA, the CDR3 is TGTGCCAGCAGCCTCGGGGGGGGCCAGCCCCAGCATTTT.

The chain has TRBV28 and TRBJ2-7; 7 bases line up with TRBD2. Germline V lookup: CDR1 MDHEN, CDR2 SYDVKM. V was pared by 0 bases and J by 2 bases, with 1 base of the junction left unmatched. The CDR3 runs 14 residues. The CDR3 sequence: CASSLWGLTYEQYF. CDR3 sequence (DNA): TGTGCCAGCAGTTTATGGGGACTAACCTACGAGCAGTACTTC.

This chain connects TRBV11-3 to TRBJ2-3; the match to TRBD2 covers 11 bases. Trimming removed 8 bases from V and 4 bases from J; junction bases left unmatched: 2. This CDR3 comprises 13 residues. CDR1 and CDR2 (germline): SGHNT, YENEEA. CDR3 loop: CASGTSGADTQYF. CDR3 DNA sequence: TGTGCCAGCGGGACTAGCGGAGCAGATACGCAGTATTTT.

This sequence joins TRBV14 and TRBJ2-7; D is unclear. Trimming took off 0 bases at V and 5 bases at J, with 14 bases between the two ends. The CDR3 sequence is 15 residues long. Per the germline V gene, CDR1 is SGHDN and CDR2 is FVKESK. The CDR3 region is CASSQDPRWANEQYF. DNA of the CDR3: TGTGCCAGCAGCCAAGACCCCCGCTGGGCCAACGAGCAGTACTTC.

The J gene is TRBJ1-3, the V gene TRBV6-5, with D uncertain. CDR3 length: 15 amino acids. Germline V gives CDR1 MNHEY, CDR2 SVGAGI. V was clipped by 4 bases and J by 1 base, with 11 bases between them. The CDR3 bases are TGTGCCAGCAGTTTAGACAATAGGTCTGGAAACACCATATATTTT. Its protein product is CASSLDNRSGNTIYF.